Below, 21 T cell receptor beta chains from the same sample are listed, as sequenced in a study of spatial heterogeneity in lung cancer (dated by TCRdb to the late 2010s). In the paper's terms, the time point label means: sample taken at primary tumor resection. The library came from 5' RACE. Data came from a NextSeq 500. TCRdb ran its own pipeline on the public reads, namely fastp trimming at Q25 and MiXCR clone calling, and kept in-frame beta chains. When rows share a CDR3 protein, they turn into one entry using the most common DNA and genes. This sample has roughly 11,000 distinct CDR3 sequences in its table, and around 3.4% of those were observed once. The ten most abundant clones make up around half of the sample. Sequenced material: PBMCs, taken at surgery. Source of these receptors: a female donor with early-stage non-small cell lung cancer.

This clonotype showed up many times. V is TRBV30 and J is TRBJ2-7; weak D call: TRBD2 (6 bases). The length of the CDR3 is 12 residues. Germline CDR1 is GTSNPN and CDR2 is SVGIG (reference sequence). The germline V and J ends were trimmed by 0 bases and 7 bases, with 10 bases remaining between them. The CDR3 is CAWSVIAAEQYF. The CDR3 DNA reads TGTGCCTGGAGTGTAATAGCGGCAGAGCAGTACTTC.

This clonotype was detected many times. CDR3 in amino acids: CSARSLAGGSPLNEQFF. In nucleotides, the CDR3 is TGCAGTGCTAGAAGTCTAGCGGGAGGGTCCCCCCTCAATGAGCAGTTCTTC. The V call is TRBV20-1, the J call TRBJ2-1; the match to TRBD2 covers 12 bases. V dropped 2 bases and J dropped 6; count of bases not matched to a gene: 11. Germline-derived CDR1 and CDR2 are DFQATT and SNEGSKA (reference sequence). CDR3 length: 17 residues.

This clonotype was counted many times. This chain joins TRBV7-8 and TRBJ2-1; unclear D gene. V dropped 1 base and J dropped 0 bases, with 13 bases sitting between them. The CDR3 runs to 17 residues. Looked up from germline, CDR1 is SGHVS and CDR2 is FQNEAQ. The CDR3 nucleotides are TGTGCCAGCAGCTTAGACCCCGTACCCGCCTCCTACAATGAGCAGTTCTTC. Its translation: CASSLDPVPASYNEQFF.

This clonotype was picked up many times. CDR3 amino acids: CASSSGLAGVGEQYF. The CDR3 DNA is TGTGCCAGCAGCTCAGGACTAGCGGGAGTGGGGGAGCAGTACTTC. The chain employs TRBV7-2 and TRBJ2-7, with TRBD2 matching over 13 bases. CDR1 SGHTA and CDR2 FQGNSA come from the germline V gene. This CDR3 has 15 residues. V lost 4 bases, J lost 7 bases, and 7 bases stayed unmatched.

This clonotype was observed at least ten times. J is TRBJ1-6 and V is TRBV12-3 or TRBV12-4, with D uncertain. The CDR3 has 14 residues. Trimming stripped 2 bases from V and 7 bases from J, with 9 bases between. The CDR3 DNA reads TGTGCCAGCAGTTTAAGAGGGTTCAATTCACCCCTCCACTTT. It specifies CASSLRGFNSPLHF.

This clonotype was seen at least ten times. This chain connects TRBV9 to TRBJ2-3; 14 nucleotides match TRBD2. The CDR3 runs to 17 residues. The germline V gene encodes CDR1 SGDLS and CDR2 YYNGEE. Unmatched junction bases numbered 7, after V lost 3 bases and J lost 4 bases. The CDR3 region has the DNA TGTGCCAGCAGCGCCGGACTAGCGGGAGGTGTAGCAGATACGCAGTATTTT. This translates into CASSAGLAGGVADTQYF.

This clonotype has a count of ten or more. This chain joins TRBV24-1 and TRBJ1-2; no clear D gene. Per germline, CDR1 KGHDR and CDR2 SFDVKD. There are 13 residues in the CDR3. Trimming stripped 5 bases from V and 0 bases from J, with 6 bases between. The CDR3 sequence: CATSVEANYGYTF. CDR3 nucleotide sequence: TGTGCCACCAGTGTGGAAGCTAACTATGGCTACACCTTC.

This clonotype was seen many times. The J gene is TRBJ2-1, the V gene TRBV2, with D maybe TRBD1 (6 bases). CDR3 length: 14 amino acids. Germline V lookup: CDR1 SNHLY, CDR2 FYNNEI. The V end was cut by 3 bases, the J end by 3 bases, with 9 bases between. CDR3 region: CASSEGQYYNEQFF. For the CDR3, the DNA is TGTGCCAGCAGTGAGGGACAATACTACAATGAGCAGTTCTTC.

This clonotype was detected ten times or more. The chain has TRBV12-3 or TRBV12-4 and TRBJ1-5; a weak D match, TRBD1 (6 bases). Trimming removed 3 bases at V and 8 bases at J, with 14 bases between. The length of the CDR3 is 14 residues. The CDR3 DNA reads as TGTGCCAGCAGTTTGTCGGGGGCTTTTAAGCCCCAGCATTTT. Protein product: CASSLSGAFKPQHF.

The rearrangement joins TRBV2 to TRBJ1-5; D gene uncertain. V gave up 4 bases and J gave up 9 bases, with 16 bases separating them. The CDR3 contains 14 residues. Germline V gives CDR1 SNHLY, CDR2 FYNNEI. The DNA for the CDR3 is TGTGCCAGCAGTGTCGGTCCTGGGGTCACGCCCCAGCATTTT. It specifies CASSVGPGVTPQHF.

This clonotype appeared many times. The chain recombines TRBV12-3 or TRBV12-4 with TRBJ1-4; D ambiguous. This CDR3 is built from 13 residues. V lost 3 bases and J 7 bases, leaving 9 bases between the germline ends. The CDR3, as DNA: TGTGCCAGCAGTTTGGGGAGGAGTGAAAAACTGTTTTTT. This sequence encodes CASSLGRSEKLFF.

Ten or more counts support this clonotype. The chain uses TRBV4-3 and TRBJ2-2, with TRBD2 identical over 7 bases. From germline, CDR1 is LGHNA and CDR2 YSLEER. Trimming at V came to 5 bases and at J to 3 bases, leaving 9 bases not matched to a gene. The CDR3 has 16 residues. In nucleotides, the CDR3 is TGCGCCAGCAGCTCTTATGGGGGAGGGGACACCGGGGAGCTGTTTTTT. Its protein is CASSSYGGGDTGELFF.

This clonotype was found many times. The chain combines TRBV28 with TRBJ2-1; D assignment may be TRBD1 or TRBD2 (5 bases each). The CDR3 extends over 15 amino acids. The germline CDR1 and CDR2 sequences are MDHEN and SYDVKM. V dropped 8 bases and J dropped 2 bases, with 16 bases sitting between them. The CDR3 is CASWTYRRPYNEQFF. CDR3 nucleotide sequence: TGTGCCAGCTGGACTTACAGGCGCCCCTACAATGAGCAGTTCTTC.

This clonotype rates as medium-sized. This chain connects TRBV5-1 to TRBJ2-3; no reliable D call. Germline lookup yields CDR1 SGHRS and CDR2 YFSETQ. Trimming shortened V by 0 bases and J by 4 bases, and 6 bases separated the two germline ends. This CDR3 has 13 amino acids. The CDR3 loop reads CASSLVSADTQYF. DNA of the CDR3: TGCGCCAGCAGCTTGGTGTCCGCAGATACGCAGTATTTT.

The gene calls are TRBV7-9 and TRBJ1-1; TRBD1 matches 7 bases. There are 15 residues in the CDR3. Per germline, CDR1 SEHNR and CDR2 FQNEAQ (reference sequence). V lost 5 bases, J lost 0 bases, and 6 bases stayed unmatched. CDR3 nucleotides: TGTGCCAGCAGCCCTGGGACAGACATGAACACTGAAGCTTTCTTT. This codes for CASSPGTDMNTEAFF.

Many counts were recorded for this clonotype. The gene calls are TRBV28 and TRBJ2-1; 10 nucleotides agree with TRBD2. Losses at the gene ends were 3 bases for V and 8 bases for J; bases not matched to a gene: 7. Germline V CDR1 and CDR2: MDHEN, SYDVKM. The CDR3 is made up of 15 amino acids. CDR3 loop: CASSFEREGQDEQFF. The CDR3 DNA sequence: TGTGCCAGCAGTTTCGAGCGGGAGGGCCAGGATGAGCAGTTCTTC.

This clonotype showed up many times. The CDR3 DNA reads as TGTGCCAGCAGCTTGGATGGGGGAAGCACAGATACGCAGTATTTT. The encoded protein is CASSLDGGSTDTQYF. This chain links TRBV5-4 with TRBJ2-3; D may correspond to TRBD1 or TRBD2 (5 bases each). Deletions cut 0 bases from V and 0 bases from J, with 8 bases between. Germline CDR1 and CDR2: SGHNT and YYREEE (reference sequence). CDR3 length: 15 residues.

This clonotype was detected ten times or more. The chain combines TRBV3-1 with TRBJ2-7, with D possibly being TRBD1 (6 bases). V lost 4 bases to trimming and J lost 6 bases, with 13 bases between them. The CDR3 spans 13 residues. From germline, CDR1 is LGHDT and CDR2 YNNKEL (reference sequence). The CDR3 coding sequence is TGTGCCAGCAGCCTCCGGAACAGGGCCGAGCAGTACTTC. Translating it yields CASSLRNRAEQYF.

This clonotype has a handful of counts. The chain links TRBV27 to TRBJ1-6, with TRBD1 identical over 10 bases. The V and J ends lost 7 bases and 3 bases, in that order; junction bases with no gene match: 3. Per germline, CDR1 MNHEY and CDR2 SMNVEV (reference sequence). The CDR3 sequence is 15 residues long. The CDR3 loop reads CASTRTGGYNSPLHF. As DNA, the CDR3 is TGTGCCAGCACCCGGACAGGGGGCTATAATTCACCCCTCCACTTT.

The chain recombines TRBV9 with TRBJ1-1; D gene unclear. V was cut by 1 base and J by 1 base, with 5 bases left in between. The CDR3 runs to 13 residues. CDR1 is SGDLS, CDR2 YYNGEE, per germline. In nucleotides, the CDR3 is TGTGCCAGCAGCGTATCCCCGAACACTGAAGCTTTCTTT. It yields the protein CASSVSPNTEAFF. Looking up the rest from reference TRBV9 and TRBJ1-1 gives the full variable domain: DSGVTQTPKHLITATGQRVTLRCSPRSGDLSVYWYQQSLDQGLQFLIQYYNGEERAKGNILERFSAQQFPDLHSELNLSSLELGDSALYFCASSVSPNTEAFFGQGTRLTVV.

This clonotype is medium-sized in the sample. This rearrangement joins TRBV4-3 to TRBJ1-1; D is uncertain. The CDR3 runs to 13 residues. CDR1 is LGHNA, CDR2 YSLEER, per germline. Trimming removed 0 bases at V and 6 bases at J, with 8 bases between. The CDR3 sequence: CASSQEAEAEAFF. The CDR3 region has the DNA TGCGCCAGCAGCCAAGAGGCAGAGGCTGAAGCTTTCTTT.